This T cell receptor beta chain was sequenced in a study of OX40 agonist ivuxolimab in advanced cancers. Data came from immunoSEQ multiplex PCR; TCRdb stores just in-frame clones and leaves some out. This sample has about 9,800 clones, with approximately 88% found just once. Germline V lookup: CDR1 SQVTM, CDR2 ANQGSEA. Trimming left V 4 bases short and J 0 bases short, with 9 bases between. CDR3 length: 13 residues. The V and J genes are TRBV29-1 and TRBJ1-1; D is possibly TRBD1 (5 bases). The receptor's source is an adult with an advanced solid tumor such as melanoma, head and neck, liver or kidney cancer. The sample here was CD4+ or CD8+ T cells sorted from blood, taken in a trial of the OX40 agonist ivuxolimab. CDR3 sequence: CSVVVGVNTEAFF. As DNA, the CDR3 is TGCAGCGTTGTAGTAGGGGTGAACACTGAAGCTTTCTTT. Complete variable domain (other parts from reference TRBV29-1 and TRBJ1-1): SAVISQKPSRDICQRGTSLTIQCQVDSQVTMMFWYRQQPGQSLTLIATANQGSEATYESGFVIDKFPISRPNLTFSTLTVSNMSPEDSSIYLCSVVVGVNTEAFFGQGTRLTVV.